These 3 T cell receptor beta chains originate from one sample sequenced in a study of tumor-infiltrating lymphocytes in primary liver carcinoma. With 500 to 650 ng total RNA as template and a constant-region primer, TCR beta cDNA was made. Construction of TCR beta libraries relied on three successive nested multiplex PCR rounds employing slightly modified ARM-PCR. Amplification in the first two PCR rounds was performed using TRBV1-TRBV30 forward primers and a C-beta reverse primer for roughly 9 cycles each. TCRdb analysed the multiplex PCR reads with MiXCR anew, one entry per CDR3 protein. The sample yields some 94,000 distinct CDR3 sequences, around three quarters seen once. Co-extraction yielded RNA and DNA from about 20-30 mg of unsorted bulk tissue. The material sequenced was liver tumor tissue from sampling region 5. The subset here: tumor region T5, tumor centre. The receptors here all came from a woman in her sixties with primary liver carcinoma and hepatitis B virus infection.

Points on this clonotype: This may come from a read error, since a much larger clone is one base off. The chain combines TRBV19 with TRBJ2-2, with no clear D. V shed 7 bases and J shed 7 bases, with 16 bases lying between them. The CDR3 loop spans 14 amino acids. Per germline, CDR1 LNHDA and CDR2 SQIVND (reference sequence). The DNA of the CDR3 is TGTGCCAGTATCGCCGTCTATCCTAGCGGGGAGCTGTTTTTT. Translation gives CASIAVYPSGELFF. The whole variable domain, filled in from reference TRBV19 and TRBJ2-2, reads DGGITQSPKYLFRKEGQNVTLSCEQNLNHDAMYWYRQDPGQGLRLIYYSQIVNDFQKGDIAEGYSVSREKKESFPLTVTSAQKNPTAFYLCASIAVYPSGELFFGEGSRLTVL.

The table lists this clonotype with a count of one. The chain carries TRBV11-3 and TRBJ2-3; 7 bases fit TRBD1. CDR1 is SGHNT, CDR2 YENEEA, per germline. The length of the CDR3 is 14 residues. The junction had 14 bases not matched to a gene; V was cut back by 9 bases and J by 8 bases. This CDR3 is CASSHRTGTCTQYF. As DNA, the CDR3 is TGTGCCAGTAGCCATCGGACAGGCACATGTACGCAGTATTTT.

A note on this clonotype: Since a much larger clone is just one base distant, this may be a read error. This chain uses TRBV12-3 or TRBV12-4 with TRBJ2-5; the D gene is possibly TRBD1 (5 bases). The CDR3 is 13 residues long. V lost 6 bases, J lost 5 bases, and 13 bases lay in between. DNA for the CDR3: TGTGCCAGCAGATACCCAGGGTCCGAGACCCAGTACTTC. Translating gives CASRYPGSETQYF.